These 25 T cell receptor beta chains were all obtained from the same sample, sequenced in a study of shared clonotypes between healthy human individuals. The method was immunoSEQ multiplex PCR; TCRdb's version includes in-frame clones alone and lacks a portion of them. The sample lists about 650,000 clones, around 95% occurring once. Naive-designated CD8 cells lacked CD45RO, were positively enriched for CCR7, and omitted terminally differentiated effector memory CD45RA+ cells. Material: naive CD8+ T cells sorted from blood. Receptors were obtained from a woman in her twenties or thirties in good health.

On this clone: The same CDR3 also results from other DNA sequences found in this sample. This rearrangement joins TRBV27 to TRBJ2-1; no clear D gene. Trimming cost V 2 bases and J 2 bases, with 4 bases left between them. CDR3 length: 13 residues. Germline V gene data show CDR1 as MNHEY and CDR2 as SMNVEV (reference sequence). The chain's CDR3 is CASSLGAYNEQFF. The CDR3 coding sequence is TGTGCCAGCAGTTTAGGCGCCTACAATGAGCAGTTCTTC.

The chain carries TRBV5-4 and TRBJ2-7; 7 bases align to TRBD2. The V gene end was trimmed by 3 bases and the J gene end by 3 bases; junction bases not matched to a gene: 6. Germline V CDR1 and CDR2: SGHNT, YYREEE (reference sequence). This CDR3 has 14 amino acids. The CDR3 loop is CASSSPGLLYEQYF. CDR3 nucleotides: TGTGCCAGCAGCTCGCCGGGACTACTCTACGAGCAGTACTTC.

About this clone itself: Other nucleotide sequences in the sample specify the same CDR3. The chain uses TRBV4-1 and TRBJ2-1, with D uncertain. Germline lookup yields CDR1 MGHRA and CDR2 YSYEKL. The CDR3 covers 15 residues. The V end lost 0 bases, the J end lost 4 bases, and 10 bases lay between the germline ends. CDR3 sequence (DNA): TGCGCCAGCAGCCAAGATTCTTCAGCATACAATGAGCAGTTCTTC. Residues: CASSQDSSAYNEQFF.

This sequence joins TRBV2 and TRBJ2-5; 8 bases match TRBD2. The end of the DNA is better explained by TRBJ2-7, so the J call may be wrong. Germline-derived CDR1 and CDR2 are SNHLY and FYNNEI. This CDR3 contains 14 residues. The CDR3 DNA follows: TGTGCCAGCAGGGAAAGCGGGAGAGCCTACGAGCAGTACTTC. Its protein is CASRESGRAYEQYF.

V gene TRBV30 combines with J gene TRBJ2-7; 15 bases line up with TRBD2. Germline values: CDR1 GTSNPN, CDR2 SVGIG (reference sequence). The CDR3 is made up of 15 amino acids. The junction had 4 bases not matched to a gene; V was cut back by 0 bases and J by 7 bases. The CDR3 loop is CAWSVPGLAGGEQYF. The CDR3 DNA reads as TGTGCCTGGAGTGTTCCGGGACTAGCGGGAGGAGAGCAGTACTTC.

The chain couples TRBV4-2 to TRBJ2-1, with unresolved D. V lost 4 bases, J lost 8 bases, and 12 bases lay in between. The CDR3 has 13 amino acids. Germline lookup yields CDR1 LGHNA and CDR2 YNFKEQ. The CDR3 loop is CASSLWVGYEQFF. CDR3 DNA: TGTGCCAGCAGCCTTTGGGTAGGTTATGAGCAGTTCTTC.

The CDR3 here is CSAPGGGTEAFF. The CDR3 nucleotides read TGCAGCGCACCAGGGGGAGGCACTGAAGCTTTCTTT. This sequence joins TRBV29-1 and TRBJ1-1; 7 nucleotides line up with TRBD1. In germline, CDR1 is SQVTM, CDR2 ANQGSEA. This CDR3 has 12 residues. V dropped 7 bases and J dropped 4; count of bases not matched to a gene: 6.

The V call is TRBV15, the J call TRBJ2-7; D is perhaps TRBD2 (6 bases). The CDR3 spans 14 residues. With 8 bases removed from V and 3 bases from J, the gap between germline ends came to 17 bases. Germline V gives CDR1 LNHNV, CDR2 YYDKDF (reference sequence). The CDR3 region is CATGEASAHYEQYF. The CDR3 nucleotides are TGTGCCACCGGAGAGGCTAGCGCACACTACGAGCAGTACTTC.

Written as DNA, the CDR3 is TGTGCCAGCAGCCAAATAGCCGGACAGGGGGACTACGAGCAGTACTTC. It codes for CASSQIAGQGDYEQYF. The chain joins TRBV14 to TRBJ2-7; 10 bases align to TRBD1. This CDR3 is built from 16 residues. Trimming at V came to 2 bases and at J to 3 bases, leaving 7 bases not matched to a gene. CDR1 and CDR2 from the germline V gene are SGHDN and FVKESK.

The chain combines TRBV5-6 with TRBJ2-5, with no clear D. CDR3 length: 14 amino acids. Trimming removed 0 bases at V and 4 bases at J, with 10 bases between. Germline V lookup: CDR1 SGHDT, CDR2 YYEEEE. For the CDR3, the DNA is TGTGCCAGCAGCTTGGCGGCCTTCCGAGAGACCCAGTACTTC. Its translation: CASSLAAFRETQYF.

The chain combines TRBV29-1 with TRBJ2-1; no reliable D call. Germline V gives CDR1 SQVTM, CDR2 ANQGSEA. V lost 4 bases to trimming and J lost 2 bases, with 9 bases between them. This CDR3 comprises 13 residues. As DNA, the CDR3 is TGCAGCGTTGCTTCTAGGACCTACAATGAGCAGTTCTTC. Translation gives CSVASRTYNEQFF.

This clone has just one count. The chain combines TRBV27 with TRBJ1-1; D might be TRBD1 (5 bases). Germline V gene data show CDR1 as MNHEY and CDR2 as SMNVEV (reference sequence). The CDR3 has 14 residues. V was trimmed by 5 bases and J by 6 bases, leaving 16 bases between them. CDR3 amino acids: CASSLYLTGPEAFF. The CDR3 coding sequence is TGTGCCAGCAGTCTCTACCTAACAGGACCTGAAGCTTTCTTT.

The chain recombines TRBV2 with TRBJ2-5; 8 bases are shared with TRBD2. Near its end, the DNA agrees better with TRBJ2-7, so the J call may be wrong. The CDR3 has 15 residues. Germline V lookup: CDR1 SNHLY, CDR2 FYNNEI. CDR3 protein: CASSEDWGLVAEQYF. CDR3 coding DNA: TGTGCCAGCAGTGAAGATTGGGGACTAGTCGCCGAGCAGTACTTC.

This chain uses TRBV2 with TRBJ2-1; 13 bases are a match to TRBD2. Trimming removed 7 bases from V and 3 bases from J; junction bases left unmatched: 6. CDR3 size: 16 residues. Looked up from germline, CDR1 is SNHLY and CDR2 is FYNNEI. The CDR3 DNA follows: TGTGCCAGCAACGGACTAGCGGGAGATTTCTACAATGAGCAGTTCTTC. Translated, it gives CASNGLAGDFYNEQFF.

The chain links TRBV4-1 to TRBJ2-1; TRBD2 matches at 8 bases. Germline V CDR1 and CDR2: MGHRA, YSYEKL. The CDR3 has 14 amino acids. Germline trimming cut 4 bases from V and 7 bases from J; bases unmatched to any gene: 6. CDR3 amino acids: CASSRRTSSNEQFF. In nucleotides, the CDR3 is TGCGCCAGCAGCCGGAGGACTAGCTCAAATGAGCAGTTCTTC.

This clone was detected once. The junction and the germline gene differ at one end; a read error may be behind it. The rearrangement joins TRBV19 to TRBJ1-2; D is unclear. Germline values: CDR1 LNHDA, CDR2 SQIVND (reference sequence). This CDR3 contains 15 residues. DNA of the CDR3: TGTGCCAGTAGTATGTCGGACGGCACCTTCTATGGCTACGCCTTC. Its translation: CASSMSDGTFYGYAF.

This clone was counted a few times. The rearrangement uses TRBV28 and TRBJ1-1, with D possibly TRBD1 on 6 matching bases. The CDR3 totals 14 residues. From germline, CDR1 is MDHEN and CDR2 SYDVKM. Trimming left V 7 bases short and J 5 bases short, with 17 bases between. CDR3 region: CASTVDRPGTEAFF. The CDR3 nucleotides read TGTGCCAGCACCGTAGACAGGCCGGGGACTGAAGCTTTCTTT. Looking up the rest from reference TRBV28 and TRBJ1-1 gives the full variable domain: DVKVTQSSRYLVKRTGEKVFLECVQDMDHENMFWYRQDPGLGLRLIYFSYDVKMKEKGDIPEGYSVSREKKERFSLILESASTNQTSMYLCASTVDRPGTEAFFGQGTRLTVV.

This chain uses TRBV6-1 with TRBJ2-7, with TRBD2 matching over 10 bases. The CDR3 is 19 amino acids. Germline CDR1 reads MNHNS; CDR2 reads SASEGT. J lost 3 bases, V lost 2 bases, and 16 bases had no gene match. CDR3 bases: TGTGCCAGCAGTGAAAGCTTAATAGGAACTAGCGGGACCCTCTACGAGCAGTACTTC. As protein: CASSESLIGTSGTLYEQYF.

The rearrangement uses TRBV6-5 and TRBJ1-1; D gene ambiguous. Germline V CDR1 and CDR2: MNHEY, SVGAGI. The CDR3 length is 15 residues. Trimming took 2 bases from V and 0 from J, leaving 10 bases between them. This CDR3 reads CASSYSQVMNTEAFF. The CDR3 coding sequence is TGTGCCAGCAGTTACAGTCAGGTCATGAACACTGAAGCTTTCTTT.

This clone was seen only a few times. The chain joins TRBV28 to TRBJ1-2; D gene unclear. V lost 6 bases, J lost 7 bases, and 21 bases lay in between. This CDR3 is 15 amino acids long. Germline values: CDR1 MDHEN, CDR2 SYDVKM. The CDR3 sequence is CASSLKVAGYGGYTF. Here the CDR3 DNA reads TGTGCCAGCAGCCTCAAAGTTGCGGGGTATGGTGGCTACACCTTC.

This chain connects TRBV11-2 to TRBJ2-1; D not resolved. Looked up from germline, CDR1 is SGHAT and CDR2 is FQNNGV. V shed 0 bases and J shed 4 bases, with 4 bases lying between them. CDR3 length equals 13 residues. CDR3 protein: CASSLERYNEQFF. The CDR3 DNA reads TGTGCCAGCAGCTTAGAGCGTTACAATGAGCAGTTCTTC.

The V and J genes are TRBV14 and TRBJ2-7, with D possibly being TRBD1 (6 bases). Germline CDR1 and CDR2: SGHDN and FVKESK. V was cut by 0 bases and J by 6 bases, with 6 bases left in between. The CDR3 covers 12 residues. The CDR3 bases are TGTGCCAGCAGCCAAGAAGGGGGCGAGCAGTACTTC. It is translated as CASSQEGGEQYF. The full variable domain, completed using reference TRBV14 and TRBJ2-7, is EAGVTQFPSHSVIEKGQTVTLRCDPISGHDNLYWYRRVMGKEIKFLLHFVKESKQDESGMPNNRFLAERTGGTYSTLKVQPAELEDSGVYFCASSQEGGEQYFGPGTRLTVT.

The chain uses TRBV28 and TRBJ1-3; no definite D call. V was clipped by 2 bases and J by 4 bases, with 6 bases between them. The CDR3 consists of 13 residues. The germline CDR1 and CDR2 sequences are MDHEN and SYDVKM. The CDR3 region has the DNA TGTGCCAGCAGTTTACCCGAAGGAAACACCATATATTTT. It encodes CASSLPEGNTIYF.

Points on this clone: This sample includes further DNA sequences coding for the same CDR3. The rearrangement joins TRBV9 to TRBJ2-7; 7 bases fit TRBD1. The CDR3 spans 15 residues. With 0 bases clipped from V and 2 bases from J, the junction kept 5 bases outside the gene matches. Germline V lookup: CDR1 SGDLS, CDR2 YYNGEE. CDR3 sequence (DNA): TGTGCCAGCAGCGTAGGGGCAGGGGGAACCTACGAGCAGTACTTC. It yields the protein CASSVGAGGTYEQYF.

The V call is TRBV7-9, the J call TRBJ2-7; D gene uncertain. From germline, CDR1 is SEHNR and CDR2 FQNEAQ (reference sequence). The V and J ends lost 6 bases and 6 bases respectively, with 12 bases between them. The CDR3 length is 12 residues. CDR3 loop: CASSLPLGEQYF. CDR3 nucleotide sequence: TGTGCCAGCAGTTTACCCCTGGGCGAGCAGTACTTC.